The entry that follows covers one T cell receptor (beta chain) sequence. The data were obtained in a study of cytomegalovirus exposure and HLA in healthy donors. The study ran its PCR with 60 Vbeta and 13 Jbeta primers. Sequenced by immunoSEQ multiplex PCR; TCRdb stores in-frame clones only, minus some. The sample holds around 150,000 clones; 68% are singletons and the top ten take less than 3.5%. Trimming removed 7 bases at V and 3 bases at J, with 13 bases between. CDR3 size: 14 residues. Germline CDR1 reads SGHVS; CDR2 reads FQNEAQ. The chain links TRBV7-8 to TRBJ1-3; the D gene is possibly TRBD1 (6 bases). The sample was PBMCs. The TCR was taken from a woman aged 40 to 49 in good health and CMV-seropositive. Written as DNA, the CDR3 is TGTGCCAGCAACGTACAGGGCGTTGGAAACACCATATATTTT. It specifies CASNVQGVGNTIYF.